The clone carrying this T cell receptor (beta chain) has a handful of counts. Its antigen is unknown. These data are taken from a study of post-analysis software for immune sequencing data. Overall study context: Included courses were relapsing-remitting and secondary progressive multiple sclerosis; progressive-relapsing multiple sclerosis was also included.

Germline V gene data show CDR1 as SGHRS and CDR2 as YFSETQ. CDR3 length equals 17 residues. The V gene end was trimmed by 4 bases and the J gene end by 0 bases; junction bases not matched to a gene: 11. cDNA libraries of TCR beta carried unique molecular identifiers. The T cell input of roughly 0.95 to 11 million gave approximately 500,000 cDNA molecules. One entry per CDR3 protein, called by TCRdb with MiXCR from the PCR reads. The data hold approximately 660,000 distinct CDR3 sequences, with more than 50% observed a single time. Study results and limitations: TRBV5-6, TRBV5-1 and TRBV20-1 belonged to a set of roughly 5 TRBV segments that were more frequent in patients than controls. Compared against controls, patients with multiple sclerosis displayed significantly lower normalized Chao1 diversity.

This chain joins TRBV5-1 and TRBJ2-7, with TRBD1 matching 9 bases. The sequenced sample consisted of blood. The source of this sequence is a girl aged 2-10 years with multiple sclerosis. CDR3 DNA sequence: TGCGCCAGCAGCCTTGTTTCCGGGACAGGGAACTCCTACGAGCAGTACTTC. Translation: CASSLVSGTGNSYEQYF. Together with reference TRBV5-1 and TRBJ2-7, the CDR3 gives the full variable domain: KAGVTQTPRYLIKTRGQQVTLSCSPISGHRSVSWYQQTPGQGLQFLFEYFSETQRNKGNFPGRFSGRQFSNSRSEMNVSTLELGDSALYLCASSLVSGTGNSYEQYFGPGTRLTVT.